The rows below give T cell receptor beta chains drawn from one sample of a study of a mutant IDH1 vaccine in newly diagnosed glioma. The antigens of these receptors remain unknown. Some clones are missing from TCRdb's copy, which holds only in-frame ones; the method was immunoSEQ multiplex PCR. The sample yields fewer than 55,000 clones, about two thirds seen once. This specimen consisted of peripheral blood mononuclear cells (PBMCs), obtained from a glioma patient whose treatment included an IDH1 peptide vaccine. All receptors derive from a man aged 35 to 55 with glioma. Some clones in this sample may be carry-over from other donors' samples. Both conserved end residues are part of each CDR3. A D gene is named only where the DNA matches it firmly. Rows may omit the clone size; those that give it use once, few, many or a size class.

>TRBD1|TRBV29-1|-|TRBJ2-3
TGCAGCGCCGAAAATCTCAGGGGGTTCACAGATACGCAGTATTTT
CSAENLRGFTDTQYF
>-|TRBV9|-|TRBJ2-1
TGTGCCACTCCTGGAAAGGCACTGAATGAGCAGTTCTTC
CATPGKALNEQFF
>TRBD2|TRBV5-1|few|TRBJ2-3
TGCGCCAGCAGCTTGGCCGGGGGGGGCACAGATACGCAGTATTTT
CASSLAGGGTDTQYF
>-|TRBV19|-|TRBJ2-5
TGTGCCAGTAGTATGGGTGGGGCCTTACTCCAAGAGACCCAGTACTTC
CASSMGGALLQETQYF
>-|TRBV6-1|-|TRBJ1-6
TGTGCCAGCAGTGAGGCGGGGGGAGGTAATTCACCCCTCCACTTT
CASSEAGGGNSPLHF
>-|TRBV6-5|-|TRBJ1-6
TGTGCCAGCAGTTACGATCCAGGGACCAATTCACCCCTCCACTTT
CASSYDPGTNSPLHF
>-|TRBV7-9|-|TRBJ2-1
TGTGCCAGCAGCTCACAGGGCAATGAGCAGTTCTTC
CASSSQGNEQFF
>-|TRBV9|-|TRBJ2-7
TGTGCCAGCAGCACACTTACCGCCCCTTACGAGCAGTACTTC
CASSTLTAPYEQYF
>-|TRBV2|-|TRBJ2-3
TGTGCCAGCAGACCCGACAGGCTTAGCACAGATACGCAGTATTTT
CASRPDRLSTDTQYF
>-|TRBV19|-|TRBJ1-5
TGTGCCAGTAGTATTGGTTCTCGGCCAGATCAGCCCCAGCATTTT
CASSIGSRPDQPQHF
>TRBD1|TRBV6-6|few|TRBJ1-5
TGTGCCAGCAGTTACAGCAGGGGGCAAGCATTTCAGCCCCAGCATTTT
CASSYSRGQAFQPQHF
>-|TRBV27|few|TRBJ1-4
TGTGCCAGCAGGCCTAGAGGGGCGGGGGAAAAACTGTTTTTT
CASRPRGAGEKLFF
>-|TRBV27|few|TRBJ1-6
TGTGCCAGCAGTTTTACGGCTCGCTCAAAGTCACCCCTCCACTTT
CASSFTARSKSPLHF
>TRBD1|TRBV5-3|few|TRBJ1-5
TGTGCCAGAAGCTTGGGGCAGGGGGACCTGGAGGGCAATCAGCCCCAGCATTTT
CARSLGQGDLEGNQPQHF
>-|TRBV12-2|-|TRBJ1-4
TGTGCAAGTCGCCCTAGCGGGGAACCAACTAATGAAAAACTGTTTTTT
CASRPSGEPTNEKLFF
>-|TRBV19|-|TRBJ1-4
TGTGCCAGTAGTATCTTCGACAGAGAGAAACTGTTTTTT
CASSIFDREKLFF
>-|TRBV6-5|few|TRBJ1-2
TGTGCCAGCAGTTACTTGGGGGGCTACGATGGCTACACCTTC
CASSYLGGYDGYTF
>-|TRBV5-4|-|TRBJ2-7
TGTGCCAGCAGCTTGGCAGGTCTCAACGAGCAGTACTTC
CASSLAGLNEQYF
>TRBD2|TRBV5-6|-|TRBJ2-3
TGTGCCAGCAGTTTTAGCGGGGGTGGCACAGATACGCAGTATTTT
CASSFSGGGTDTQYF
>-|TRBV29-1|-|TRBJ1-2
TGCAGCGTTGGCCACAGCGTGTCTGGCTACACCTTC
CSVGHSVSGYTF
>TRBD2|TRBV2|-|TRBJ2-1
TGTGCCAGCAGTTCTCTAGCGGGGCAATACAATGAGCAGTTCTTC
CASSSLAGQYNEQFF
>-|TRBV29-1|-|TRBJ1-2
TGCAGCGTTGAAGGGACAGTTTATGGCTACACCTTC
CSVEGTVYGYTF
>-|TRBV7-6|once|TRBJ2-6
TGTGCCAGCAGCTTAGAGCTTGCGGGGACGCCTGGGGCCAACGTCCTGACTTTC
CASSLELAGTPGANVLTF
>-|TRBV5-1|-|TRBJ1-1
TGCGCCAGCAGCTTGGATTGGGGTACTGAAGCTTTCTTT
CASSLDWGTEAFF
>-|TRBV10-2|once|TRBJ1-4
TGCGCCAGCAAAGGGACCGCAACTAATGAAAAACTGTTTTTT
CASKGTATNEKLFF
>TRBD1|TRBV15|-|TRBJ1-2
TGTGCCACCGTCGGGGACAGGGGTCTCTCTAACTATGGCTACACCTTT
CATVGDRGLSNYGYTF
>-|TRBV5-8|-|TRBJ2-1
TGTGCCAGCAGCTCACGACTGAAACTTCAGTTCTTC
CASSSRLKLQFF
>-|TRBV5-6|-|TRBJ1-2
TGTGCCAGCAGCTTGCCGGGACACGGCCAGGGCTACACCTTC
CASSLPGHGQGYTF
>-|TRBV4-1|-|TRBJ1-6
TGCGCCAGCAGCCAAGGGGCCGGGAGCTCCTATAATTCACCCCTCCACTTT
CASSQGAGSSYNSPLHF
>-|TRBV18|-|TRBJ1-1
TGTGCCAGCTCACCGAACGGAAACACTGAAGCTTTCTTT
CASSPNGNTEAFF
>TRBD1|TRBV27|-|TRBJ2-7
TGTGCCAGCGGACAGGGACTCTACGAGCAGTACTTC
CASGQGLYEQYF
>-|TRBV15|-|TRBJ1-1
TGTGCCACCAAATTGGAATGGGCCGGGGGAGCGAACACTGAAGCTTTCTTT
CATKLEWAGGANTEAFF
>-|TRBV18|-|TRBJ2-5
TGTGCCAGCTCATCCGGAGGTCCGGAGACCCAGTACTTC
CASSSGGPETQYF
>-|TRBV5-1|few|TRBJ1-2
TGCGCCAGCAGCTTGGGAGCAGATAACTATGGCTACACCTTC
CASSLGADNYGYTF
>-|TRBV7-6|-|TRBJ1-1
TGTGCCAGCAGCTTAACCATAGAGACTGAAGCTTTCTTT
CASSLTIETEAFF
>-|TRBV6-5|-|TRBJ2-5
TGTGCCAGCACCCGGAGGGAGAAAGAGACCCAGTACTTC
CASTRREKETQYF
>-|TRBV7-9|few|TRBJ1-4
TGTGCCAGCAGCAGGGAGACGAATGAAAAACTGTTTTTT
CASSRETNEKLFF
>-|TRBV19|few|TRBJ1-5
TGTGCCAGTAGTAAACAAGGGGTGGGGCAGCCCCAGCATTTT
CASSKQGVGQPQHF
>-|TRBV27|-|TRBJ1-2
TGTGCCAGCAGTTCCACAATAAACTATGGCTACACCTTC
CASSSTINYGYTF
>-|TRBV18|-|TRBJ1-1
TGTGCCAGCTCGCCAGTGGGGTTCACTGAAGCTTTCTTT
CASSPVGFTEAFF
>TRBD1|TRBV7-2|-|TRBJ1-2
TGTGCCACCTCGGGGAGACAGGGCTCCTATGGCTACACCTTC
CATSGRQGSYGYTF
>-|TRBV6-5|-|TRBJ1-6
TGTGCCAGCAGTTACTCTGGCAGATATTCACCCCTCCACTTT
CASSYSGRYSPLHF
>-|TRBV19|-|TRBJ1-5
TGTGCCAGTAGTCAAAACCGGTACAGGAGGGAACAGCCCCAGCATTTT
CASSQNRYRREQPQHF
>-|TRBV30|-|TRBJ1-2
TGTGCCTGGGGGACCCACCGCTACACCTTC
CAWGTHRYTF
>-|TRBV29-1|-|TRBJ1-2
TGCAGCGTTGAGTCCCCTTATGGCTACACCTTC
CSVESPYGYTF
>TRBD1|TRBV10-3|-|TRBJ1-2
TGTGCCATCAGTGAGTTTACAGGGGTTGGCGGCTACACCTTC
CAISEFTGVGGYTF
>TRBD1|TRBV18|-|TRBJ1-1
TGTGCCAGCTCACCAGATTCAGGGGGCACTGAAGCTTTCTTT
CASSPDSGGTEAFF
>-|TRBV19|-|TRBJ2-1
TGTGCCAGTAGTCCGGGGGCACGGAAGCAGTTCTTC
CASSPGARKQFF
>-|TRBV2|few|TRBJ1-2
TGTGCCAGCACTGGGGGGTTTGGCTACACCTTC
CASTGGFGYTF
>TRBD2|TRBV9|-|TRBJ2-2
TGTGCCAGCAGCGGCGGACTAGCGGGGGGCCCATACACCGGGGAGCTGTTTTTT
CASSGGLAGGPYTGELFF
>TRBD2|TRBV7-9|-|TRBJ2-1
TGTGCCAGCAGCTTAGGGACTAGCGCTAGCTATGAGCAGTTCTTC
CASSLGTSASYEQFF
>-|TRBV6-5|few|TRBJ2-3
TGTGCCAGCAGTTATTCGCCTAGACCTAGCACAGATACGCAGTATTTT
CASSYSPRPSTDTQYF
>-|TRBV5-1|once|TRBJ2-1
TGCGCCAGCAGCTTAGGACTATCTGTTCTCTTGGATGAGCAGTTCTTC
CASSLGLSVLLDEQFF
>-|TRBV18|-|TRBJ2-1
TGTGCCAGCTCACCACTCGCAGTAGTGGCACACAATGAGCAGTTCTTC
CASSPLAVVAHNEQFF
>TRBD1|TRBV5-6|-|TRBJ2-7
TGTGCCAGCACCAGTCGACCGACAGGGTACTCCTACGAGCAGTACTTC
CASTSRPTGYSYEQYF
>-|TRBV9|-|TRBJ2-5
TGTGCCAGCAGCCCCCGGGACCCCGCCGGGGAGACCCAGTACTTC
CASSPRDPAGETQYF
>-|TRBV7-9|-|TRBJ1-3
TGTGCCAGCAGCTTAGTCGGGGCCTCTGGAAACACCATATATTTT
CASSLVGASGNTIYF
>TRBD2|TRBV6-4|once|TRBJ2-2
TGTGCCAGCAGCCTGACTAGCGGGGGTCGTGTCACCGGGGAGCTGTTTTTT
CASSLTSGGRVTGELFF